Below, 5 T cell receptor beta chains from the same sample are listed, as sequenced in a study of blood T cell repertoires in COVID-19. The protocol was immunoSEQ multiplex PCR, while the TCRdb copy is restricted to in-frame clones and leaves out a portion. The sample holds about 190,000 clones, approximately 82% seen once. Sequencing input: peripheral blood. These receptor sequences come from a man aged 50-60 years with active or convalescent COVID-19.

The gene calls are TRBV4-1 and TRBJ1-2; D remains unclear. V shed 8 bases and J shed 7 bases, with 29 bases lying between them. Germline assignment: CDR1 MGHRA and CDR2 YSYEKL. The CDR3 extends over 17 amino acids. The CDR3 nucleotides read TGCGCCAGCTCCCTCAGCCAAGAAATAGCATTAACTGGTGGCTACACCTTC. Amino acids: CASSLSQEIALTGGYTF.

The chain carries TRBV4-1 and TRBJ2-4, with 9 bases identical to TRBD2. The J segment lost 1 base and the V segment lost 2 bases, leaving 6 bases of the junction unmatched. The CDR3 sequence is 17 residues long. Germline V gene sequence: CDR1 MGHRA, CDR2 YSYEKL. The CDR3 bases are TGCGCCAGCAGCCAACCCGCGAGCGGGGGGGCCAAAAACATTCAGTACTTC. The encoded protein is CASSQPASGGAKNIQYF.

The chain carries TRBV9 and TRBJ1-5; D is perhaps TRBD1 (5 bases). The V end lost 3 bases, the J end lost 0 bases, and 7 bases lay between the germline ends. The V gene's germline CDR1 is SGDLS and CDR2 YYNGEE. There are 14 residues in the CDR3. The CDR3 DNA reads as TGTGCCAGCAGCGGGGGCTATAGCAATCAGCCCCAGCATTTT. It specifies CASSGGYSNQPQHF. Variable domain in full (rest from reference TRBV9 and TRBJ1-5): DSGVTQTPKHLITATGQRVTLRCSPRSGDLSVYWYQQSLDQGLQFLIQYYNGEERAKGNILERFSAQQFPDLHSELNLSSLELGDSALYFCASSGGYSNQPQHFGDGTRLSIL.

This sequence joins TRBV4-3 and TRBJ1-3; TRBD1 might be the D (5 bases). The CDR3 runs 18 residues. The V end was cut by 4 bases, the J end by 0 bases, with 19 bases between. Per germline, CDR1 LGHNA and CDR2 YSLEER. This CDR3 reads CASSPYASTTVSGNTIYF. CDR3 in DNA: TGCGCCAGCAGCCCCTATGCATCAACGACAGTCTCTGGAAACACCATATATTTT.

This chain joins TRBV5-1 and TRBJ2-7; 11 nucleotides agree with TRBD1. Germline CDR1 is SGHRS and CDR2 is YFSETQ. This CDR3 is 14 amino acids long. The V segment lost 4 bases and the J segment 3 bases; nucleotides outside the gene matches: 3. The CDR3 sequence is CASSKGTGGYEQYF. DNA for the CDR3: TGCGCCAGCAGCAAAGGGACAGGGGGCTACGAGCAGTACTTC.